This TCR beta chain emerged from a study of Graves' ophthalmopathy and Graves' hyperthyroidism. This clonotype was found many times. Its specificity is unknown. Study results and limitations: A 13-signature model separated ophthalmopathy from stable hyperthyroidism, just over 85% sensitivity, around 79% specificity. Blood samples also showed most expanded thyroid clonotypes exceeding 0.001 frequency.

Newly diagnosed, the hyperthyroidism patients had under 2 months' duration and were aged 18 to 65. Trimming cost V 3 bases and J 2 bases; bases outside gene matches: 3. The length of the CDR3 is 14 residues. The germline CDR1 and CDR2 sequences are SQVTM and ANQGSEA. TCR beta CDR3 amplification used RNA transcripts. Investigators did first-round RT-PCR with HTBI primers, then second-round multiplex PCR. TCRdb recomputed calls from the multiplex PCR reads with MiXCR, one row per CDR3 protein. The data hold around 400,000 distinct CDR3 sequences, with over 20% observed a single time. This sequence joins TRBV29-1 and TRBJ1-1, with 10 bases aligning to TRBD1. This sequence was found in a woman aged 18-29 years with stable Graves' hyperthyroidism. Material for sequencing was peripheral blood. CDR3 nucleotide sequence: TGCAGCGTTGACTGGACAGGGGGTAACACTGAAGCTTTCTTT. Its protein is CSVDWTGGNTEAFF. Complete variable domain (other parts from reference TRBV29-1 and TRBJ1-1): SAVISQKPSRDICQRGTSLTIQCQVDSQVTMMFWYRQQPGQSLTLIATANQGSEATYESGFVIDKFPISRPNLTFSTLTVSNMSPEDSSIYLCSVDWTGGNTEAFFGQGTRLTVV.